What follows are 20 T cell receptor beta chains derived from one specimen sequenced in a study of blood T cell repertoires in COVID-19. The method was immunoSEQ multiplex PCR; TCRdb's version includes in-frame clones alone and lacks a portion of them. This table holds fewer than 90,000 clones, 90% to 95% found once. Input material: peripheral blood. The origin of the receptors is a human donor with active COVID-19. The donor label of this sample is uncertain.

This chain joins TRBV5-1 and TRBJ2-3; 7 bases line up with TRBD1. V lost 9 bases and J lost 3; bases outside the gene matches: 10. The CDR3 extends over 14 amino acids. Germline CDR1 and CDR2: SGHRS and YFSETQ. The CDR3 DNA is TGCGCCACCACAGGGGCCGGTAGAACAGATACGCAGTATTTT. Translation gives CATTGAGRTDTQYF. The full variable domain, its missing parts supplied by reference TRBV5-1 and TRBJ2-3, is KAGVTQTPRYLIKTRGQQVTLSCSPISGHRSVSWYQQTPGQGLQFLFEYFSETQRNKGNFPGRFSGRQFSNSRSEMNVSTLELGDSALYLCATTGAGRTDTQYFGPGTRLTVL.

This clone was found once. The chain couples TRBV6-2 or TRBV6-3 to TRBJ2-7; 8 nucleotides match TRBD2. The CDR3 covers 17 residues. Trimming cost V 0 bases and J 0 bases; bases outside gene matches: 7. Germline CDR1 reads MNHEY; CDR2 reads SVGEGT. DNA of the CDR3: TGTGCCAGCAGTTACTCTCCAAGCGGGAGTTACTCCTACGAGCAGTACTTC. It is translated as CASSYSPSGSYSYEQYF.

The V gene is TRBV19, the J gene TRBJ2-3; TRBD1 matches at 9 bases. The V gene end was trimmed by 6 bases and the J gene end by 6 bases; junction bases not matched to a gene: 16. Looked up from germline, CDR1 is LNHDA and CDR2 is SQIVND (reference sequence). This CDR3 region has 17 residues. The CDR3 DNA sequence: TGTGCCAGTAGGGGGACAGGGAGGGGATTCGGATGGGATACGCAGTATTTT. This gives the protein CASRGTGRGFGWDTQYF.

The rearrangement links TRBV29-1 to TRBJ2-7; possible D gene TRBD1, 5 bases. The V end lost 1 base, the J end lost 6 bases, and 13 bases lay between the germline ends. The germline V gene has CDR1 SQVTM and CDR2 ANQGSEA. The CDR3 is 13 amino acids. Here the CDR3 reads CSVEVRPGREQYF. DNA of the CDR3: TGCAGCGTTGAAGTTCGGCCAGGGCGCGAGCAGTACTTC.

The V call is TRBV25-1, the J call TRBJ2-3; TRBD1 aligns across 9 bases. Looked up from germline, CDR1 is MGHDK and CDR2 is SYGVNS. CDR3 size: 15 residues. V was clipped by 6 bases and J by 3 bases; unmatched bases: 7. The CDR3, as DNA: TGTGCCAGCAGCCGTGGGACAGGGAGGACAGATACGCAGTATTTT. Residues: CASSRGTGRTDTQYF. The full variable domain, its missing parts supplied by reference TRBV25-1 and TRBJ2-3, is EADIYQTPRYLVIGTGKKITLECSQTMGHDKMYWYQQDPGMELHLIHYSYGVNSTEKGDLSSESTVSRIRTEHFPLTLESARPSHTSQYLCASSRGTGRTDTQYFGPGTRLTVL.

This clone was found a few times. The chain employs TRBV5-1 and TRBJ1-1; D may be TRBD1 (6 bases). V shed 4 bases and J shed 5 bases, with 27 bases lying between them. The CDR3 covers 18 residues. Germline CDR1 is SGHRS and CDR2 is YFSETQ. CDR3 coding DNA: TGCGCCAGCAGCCCACTGGGACACCCCGTCAACAGAGGGACTGAAGCTTTCTTT. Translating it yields CASSPLGHPVNRGTEAFF.

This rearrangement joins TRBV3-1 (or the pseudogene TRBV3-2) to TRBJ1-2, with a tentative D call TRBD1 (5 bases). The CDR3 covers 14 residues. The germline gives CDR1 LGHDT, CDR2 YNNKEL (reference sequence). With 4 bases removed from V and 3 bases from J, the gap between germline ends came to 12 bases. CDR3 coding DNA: TGTGCCAGCAGCCCGGGCCGGGGGGACTATGGCTACACCTTC. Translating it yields CASSPGRGDYGYTF.

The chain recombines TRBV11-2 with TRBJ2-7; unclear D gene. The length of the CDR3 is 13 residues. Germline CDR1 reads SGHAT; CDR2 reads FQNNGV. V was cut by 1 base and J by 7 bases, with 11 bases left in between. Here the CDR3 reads CASSLGSVWEQYF. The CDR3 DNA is TGTGCCAGCAGCTTAGGCAGTGTCTGGGAGCAGTACTTC.

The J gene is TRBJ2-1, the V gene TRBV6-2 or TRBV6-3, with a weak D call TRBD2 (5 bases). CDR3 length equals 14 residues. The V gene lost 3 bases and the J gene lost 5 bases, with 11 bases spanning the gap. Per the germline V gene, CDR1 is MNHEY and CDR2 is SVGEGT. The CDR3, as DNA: TGTGCCAGCAGTTATGGAGCGGAGGACAATGAGCAGTTCTTC. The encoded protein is CASSYGAEDNEQFF.

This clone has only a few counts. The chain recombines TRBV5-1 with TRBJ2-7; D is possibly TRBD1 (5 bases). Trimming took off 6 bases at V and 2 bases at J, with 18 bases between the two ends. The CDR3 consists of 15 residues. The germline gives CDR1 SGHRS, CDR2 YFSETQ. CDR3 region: CASKSDSATTYEQYF. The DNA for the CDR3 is TGCGCCAGCAAGAGCGACAGCGCAACCACCTACGAGCAGTACTTC.

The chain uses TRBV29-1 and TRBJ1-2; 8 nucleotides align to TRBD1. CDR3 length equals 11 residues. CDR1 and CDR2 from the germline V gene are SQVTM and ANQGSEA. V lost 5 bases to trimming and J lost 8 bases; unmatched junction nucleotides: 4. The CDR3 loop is CSVPRQGGYTF. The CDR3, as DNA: TGCAGCGTTCCCAGACAGGGGGGCTACACCTTC. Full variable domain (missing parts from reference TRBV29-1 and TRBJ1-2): SAVISQKPSRDICQRGTSLTIQCQVDSQVTMMFWYRQQPGQSLTLIATANQGSEATYESGFVIDKFPISRPNLTFSTLTVSNMSPEDSSIYLCSVPRQGGYTFGSGTRLTVV.

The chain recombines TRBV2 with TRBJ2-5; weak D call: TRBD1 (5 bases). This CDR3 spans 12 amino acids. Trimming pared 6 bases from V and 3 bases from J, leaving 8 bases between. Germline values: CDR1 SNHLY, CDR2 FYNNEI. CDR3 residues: CASSPREETQYF. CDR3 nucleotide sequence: TGTGCCAGCAGCCCCAGGGAAGAGACCCAGTACTTC.

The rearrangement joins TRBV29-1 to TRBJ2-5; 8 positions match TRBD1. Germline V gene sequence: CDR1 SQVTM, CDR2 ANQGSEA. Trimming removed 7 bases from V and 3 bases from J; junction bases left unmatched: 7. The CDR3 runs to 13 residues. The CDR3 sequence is CSAGTTGEETQYF. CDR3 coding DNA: TGCAGCGCAGGAACGACAGGGGAAGAGACCCAGTACTTC.

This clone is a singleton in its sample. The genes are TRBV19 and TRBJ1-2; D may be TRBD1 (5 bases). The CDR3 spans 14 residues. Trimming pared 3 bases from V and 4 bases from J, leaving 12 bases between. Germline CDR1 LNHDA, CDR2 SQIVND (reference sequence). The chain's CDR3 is CASSMVGAVYGYTF. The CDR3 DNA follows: TGTGCCAGTAGTATGGTAGGGGCTGTCTATGGCTACACCTTC.

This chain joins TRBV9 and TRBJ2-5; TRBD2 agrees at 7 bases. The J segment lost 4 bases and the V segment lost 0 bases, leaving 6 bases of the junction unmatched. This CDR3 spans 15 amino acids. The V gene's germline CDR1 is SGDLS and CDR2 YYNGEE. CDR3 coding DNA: TGTGCCAGCAGCGTAGAAGGCAGGGAGGGAGAGACCCAGTACTTC. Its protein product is CASSVEGREGETQYF.

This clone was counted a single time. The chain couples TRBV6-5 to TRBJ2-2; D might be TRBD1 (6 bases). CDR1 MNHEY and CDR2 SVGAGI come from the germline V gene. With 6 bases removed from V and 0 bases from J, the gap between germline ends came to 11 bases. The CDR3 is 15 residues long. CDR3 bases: TGTGCCAGCAGGCCGGGACAATCGAACACCGGGGAGCTGTTTTTT. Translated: CASRPGQSNTGELFF.

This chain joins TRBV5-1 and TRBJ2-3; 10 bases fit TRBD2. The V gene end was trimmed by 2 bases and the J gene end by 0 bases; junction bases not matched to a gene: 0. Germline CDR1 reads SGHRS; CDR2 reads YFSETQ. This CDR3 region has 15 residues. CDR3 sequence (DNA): TGCGCCAGCAGCTTTAGCGGGAGGAGCACAGATACGCAGTATTTT. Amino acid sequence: CASSFSGRSTDTQYF. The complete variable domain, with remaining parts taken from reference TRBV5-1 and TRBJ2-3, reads KAGVTQTPRYLIKTRGQQVTLSCSPISGHRSVSWYQQTPGQGLQFLFEYFSETQRNKGNFPGRFSGRQFSNSRSEMNVSTLELGDSALYLCASSFSGRSTDTQYFGPGTRLTVL.

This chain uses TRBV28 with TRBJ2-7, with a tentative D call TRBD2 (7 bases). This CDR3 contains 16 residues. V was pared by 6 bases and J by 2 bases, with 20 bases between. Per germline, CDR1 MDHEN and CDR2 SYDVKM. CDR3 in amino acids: CASRRVRGGYPYEQYF. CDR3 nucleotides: TGTGCCAGCAGGCGGGTAAGGGGGGGATACCCCTACGAGCAGTACTTC.

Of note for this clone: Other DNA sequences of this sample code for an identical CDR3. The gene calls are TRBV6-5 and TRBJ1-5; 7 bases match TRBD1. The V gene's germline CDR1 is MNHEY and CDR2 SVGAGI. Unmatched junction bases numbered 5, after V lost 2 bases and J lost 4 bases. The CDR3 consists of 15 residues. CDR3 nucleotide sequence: TGTGCCAGCAGTTACCGGACAGGTTCAAATCAGCCCCAGCATTTT. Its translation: CASSYRTGSNQPQHF.

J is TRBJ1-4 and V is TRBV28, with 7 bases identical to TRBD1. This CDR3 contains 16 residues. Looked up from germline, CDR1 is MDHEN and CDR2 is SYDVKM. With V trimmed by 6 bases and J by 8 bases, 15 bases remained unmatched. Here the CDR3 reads CASRSEAGGRWEKLFF. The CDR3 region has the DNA TGTGCCAGCAGAAGCGAAGCAGGGGGGCGGTGGGAAAAACTGTTTTTT.